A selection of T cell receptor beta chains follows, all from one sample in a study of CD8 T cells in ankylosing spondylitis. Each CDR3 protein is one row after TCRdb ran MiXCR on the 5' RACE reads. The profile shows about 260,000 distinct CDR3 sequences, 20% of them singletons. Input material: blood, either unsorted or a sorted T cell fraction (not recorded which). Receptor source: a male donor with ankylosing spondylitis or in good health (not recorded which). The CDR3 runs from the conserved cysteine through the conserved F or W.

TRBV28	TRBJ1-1	CASSLWGGPTEAFF
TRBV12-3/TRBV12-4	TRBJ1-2	CASSPDISYGYTF
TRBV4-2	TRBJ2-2	CASSQFVGPTGELFF
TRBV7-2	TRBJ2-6	CASSLVLTATGANVLTF
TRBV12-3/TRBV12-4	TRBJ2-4	CASSQAGVAKNIQYF
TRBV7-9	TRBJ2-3	CASSSDRGFPDTQYF
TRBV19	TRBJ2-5	CASSLGLKEAQYF
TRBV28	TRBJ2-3	CASSSRQGRTDTQYF
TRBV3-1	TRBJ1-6	CASSQGTGASPLHF
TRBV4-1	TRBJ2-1	CASSRKWGQGPYNEQFF
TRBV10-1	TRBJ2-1	CASSEMPSGEDEQFF
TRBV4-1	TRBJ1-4	CASSQAGQYNEKLFF
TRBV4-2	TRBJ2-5	CASSQVAGVHRQETQYF
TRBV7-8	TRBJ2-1	CASSLVGGNSYNEQFF
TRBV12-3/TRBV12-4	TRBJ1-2	CASSWGSSRLNYGYTF
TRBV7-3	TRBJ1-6	CASSQMSNSPLHF
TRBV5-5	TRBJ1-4	CASSFAGQTNEKLFF
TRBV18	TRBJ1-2	CASSPARNYGYTF
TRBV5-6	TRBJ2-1	CASSFEWQFDEQFF
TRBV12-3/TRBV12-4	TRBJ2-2	CATSLQGARTGELFF
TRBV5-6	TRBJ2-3	CASSPYHTDTQYF
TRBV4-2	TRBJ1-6	CASSQEDRVGSPLHF
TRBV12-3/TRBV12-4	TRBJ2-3	CASSFDRGADTQYF
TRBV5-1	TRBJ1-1	CASSRAGQGGTEAFF
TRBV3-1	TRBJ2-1	CASSLFTHEQFF
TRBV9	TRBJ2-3	CASSGGTNTSTDTQYF
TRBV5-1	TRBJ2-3	CASSSGLAGTKGTDTQYF
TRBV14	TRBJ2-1	CASSQDLVAEQFF
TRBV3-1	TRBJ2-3	CASSQESSGRGDTQYF
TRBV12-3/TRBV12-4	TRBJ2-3	CASSTRPGTDTQYF
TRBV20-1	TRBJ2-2	CSARGGSAGELFF
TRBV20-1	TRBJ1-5	CSAREGSGNQPQHF
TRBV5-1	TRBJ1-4	CASSNTGTGRDEKLFF
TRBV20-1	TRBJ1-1	CSAHRESLNTEAFF
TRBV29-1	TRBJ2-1	CSVEVTSGVEQFF
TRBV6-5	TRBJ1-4	CASSSRQGRIANEKLFF
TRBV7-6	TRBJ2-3	CASSLGTSGRRADTQYF
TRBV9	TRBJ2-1	CASSVGGLREQFF
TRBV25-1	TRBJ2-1	CASSQQGFHNEQFF
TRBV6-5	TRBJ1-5	CASSYSGDFRGNQPQHF